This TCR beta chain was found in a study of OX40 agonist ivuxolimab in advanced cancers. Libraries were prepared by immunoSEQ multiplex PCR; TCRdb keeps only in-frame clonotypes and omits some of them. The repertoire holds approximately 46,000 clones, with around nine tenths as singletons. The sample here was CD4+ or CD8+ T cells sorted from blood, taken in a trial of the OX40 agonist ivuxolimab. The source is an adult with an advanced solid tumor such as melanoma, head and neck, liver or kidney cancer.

The CDR3 nucleotides read TGTGCCAGCAGCACAGGGGACCCATTCTACGAGCAGTACTTC. It specifies CASSTGDPFYEQYF. The chain employs TRBV9 and TRBJ2-7; 7 bases agree with TRBD1. Per the germline V gene, CDR1 is SGDLS and CDR2 is YYNGEE. There are 14 residues in the CDR3. The V and J ends lost 4 bases and 3 bases, in that order; junction bases with no gene match: 7.